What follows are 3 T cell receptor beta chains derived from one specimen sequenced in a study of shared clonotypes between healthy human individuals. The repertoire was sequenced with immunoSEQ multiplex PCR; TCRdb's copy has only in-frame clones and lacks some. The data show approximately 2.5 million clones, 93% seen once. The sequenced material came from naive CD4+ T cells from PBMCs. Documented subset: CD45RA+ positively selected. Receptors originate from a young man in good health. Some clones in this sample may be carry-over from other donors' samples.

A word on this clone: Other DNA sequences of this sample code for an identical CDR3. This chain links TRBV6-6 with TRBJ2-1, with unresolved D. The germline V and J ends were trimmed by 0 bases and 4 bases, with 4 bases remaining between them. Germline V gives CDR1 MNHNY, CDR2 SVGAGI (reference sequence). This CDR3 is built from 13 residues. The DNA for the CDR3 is TGTGCCAGCAGTTACTCCCCTTACAATGAGCAGTTCTTC. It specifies CASSYSPYNEQFF.

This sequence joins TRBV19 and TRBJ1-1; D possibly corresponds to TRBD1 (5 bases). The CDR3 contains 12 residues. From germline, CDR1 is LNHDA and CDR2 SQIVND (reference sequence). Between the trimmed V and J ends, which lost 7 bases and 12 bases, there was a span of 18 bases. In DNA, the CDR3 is TGTGCCAGTACTTCACAGGTGGATAAAACTTTCTTT. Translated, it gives CASTSQVDKTFF.

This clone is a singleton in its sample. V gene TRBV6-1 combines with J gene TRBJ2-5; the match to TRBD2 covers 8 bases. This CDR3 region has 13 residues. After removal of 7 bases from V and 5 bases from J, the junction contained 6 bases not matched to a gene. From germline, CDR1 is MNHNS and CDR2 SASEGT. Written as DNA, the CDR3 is TGTGCCAGCAATGGCGGGAGGATTGAGACCCAGTACTTC. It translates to CASNGGRIETQYF.